Below, 17 T cell receptor beta chains from the same sample are listed, as sequenced in a study of CXCR3-negative and CXCR3-positive naive CD8 T cells. Study-wide points: A higher hydrophobicity marked the TRB CDR3s of CXCR3-positive naive cells versus CXCR3-negative naive cells.

With UMI labels, 5' RACE was used to prepare the TRB cDNA libraries. TCRdb reprocessed the 5' RACE reads and reports one entry per CDR3 protein, with no DNA. Listed are some 120,000 distinct CDR3 sequences; approximately 0.4% falls within the top ten. What these receptors recognize is not known. Sequenced material: naive CXCR3+ CD8+ T cells from blood. Subset here: CD45RO-CCR7+CD27+CD95- naive CD8+ T cells expressing CXCR3 (TNR3+). The receptors derive from a human donor in good health. Some clones in this sample may be carry-over from other donors' samples.

The chain employs TRBV7-2 and TRBJ1-1; lacking DNA, the TRBD1 call made by TCRdb goes unchecked. The germline V gene has CDR1 SGHTA and CDR2 FQGNSA. This CDR3 is built from 15 residues. This CDR3 is CASSWAGGGNTEAFF.

The CDR3 region is CASSLGGGAVSYEQYF. The chain links TRBV7-6 to TRBJ2-7; lacking DNA, the TRBD2 call made by TCRdb goes unchecked. CDR1 and CDR2 (germline): SGHVS, FNYEAQ. The CDR3 consists of 16 residues.

The chain combines TRBV19 with TRBJ2-5; absent DNA, TCRdb's TRBD2 call cannot be checked. CDR3 length equals 14 residues. From germline, CDR1 is LNHDA and CDR2 SQIVND (reference sequence). The CDR3 reads CASSIDTGGETQYF. Full variable domain (remainder filled in from reference TRBV19 and TRBJ2-5): DGGITQSPKYLFRKEGQNVTLSCEQNLNHDAMYWYRQDPGQGLRLIYYSQIVNDFQKGDIAEGYSVSREKKESFPLTVTSAQKNPTAFYLCASSIDTGGETQYFGPGTRLLVL.

J is TRBJ1-2 and V is TRBV29-1; checking the TCRdb D call of TRBD1 is not possible without DNA. Germline V gives CDR1 SQVTM, CDR2 ANQGSEA. This CDR3 is built from 14 residues. CDR3: CRVGWTAFGEGYTF.

The V call is TRBV28, the J call TRBJ1-5; lacking DNA, the TRBD1 call made by TCRdb goes unchecked. CDR3 length: 15 amino acids. From germline, CDR1 is MDHEN and CDR2 SYDVKM. The CDR3 reads CASSLRGVFMEPQHF.

The rearrangement uses TRBV5-4 and TRBJ2-1. CDR3 size: 16 residues. The germline V gene has CDR1 SGHNT and CDR2 YYREEE (reference sequence). The CDR3 protein is CASSPTARVSYNEQFF.

The chain links TRBV15 to TRBJ2-1. CDR1 LNHNV and CDR2 YYDKDF come from the germline V gene (reference sequence). This CDR3 is 15 amino acids long. The CDR3 loop reads CATSIQAVYYNEQFF.

This chain joins TRBV6-4 and TRBJ2-2. Germline assignment: CDR1 MRHNA and CDR2 SNTAGT. This CDR3 is 15 amino acids long. The CDR3 sequence: CASSTRTRNTGELFF.

The rearrangement links TRBV15 to TRBJ1-1; TCRdb gives TRBD1 as the D gene, but with no DNA this cannot be confirmed. The CDR3 totals 14 residues. The germline CDR1 and CDR2 sequences are LNHNV and YYDKDF (reference sequence). The CDR3: CATSPRTENTEAFF. Together with reference TRBV15 and TRBJ1-1, the CDR3 gives the full variable domain: DAMVIQNPRYQVTQFGKPVTLSCSQTLNHNVMYWYQQKSSQAPKLLFHYYDKDFNNEADTPDNFQSRRPNTSFCFLDIRSPGLGDTAMYLCATSPRTENTEAFFGQGTRLTVV.

The chain has TRBV7-2 and TRBJ1-2. CDR3 size: 13 residues. Per the germline V gene, CDR1 is SGHTA and CDR2 is FQGNSA. The CDR3 reads CASSLRGGIRYTF.

The chain couples TRBV29-1 to TRBJ2-1; TCRdb designates TRBD1, a call that cannot be tested without DNA. The V gene's germline CDR1 is SQVTM and CDR2 ANQGSEA. The CDR3 is made up of 13 amino acids. CDR3 sequence reads: CSAHRGTYNEQFF.

J is TRBJ2-1 and V is TRBV28; absent DNA, TCRdb's TRBD1 call cannot be checked. This CDR3 is 15 amino acids long. Germline V lookup: CDR1 MDHEN, CDR2 SYDVKM. The CDR3 is CASSLGQGGYNEQFF.

The rearrangement links TRBV5-1 to TRBJ2-7. The V gene's germline CDR1 is SGHRS and CDR2 YFSETQ. The CDR3 is 16 residues long. CDR3 in amino acids: CASSLGLAGIMDEQYF.

The chain carries TRBV14 and TRBJ1-1; TCRdb's D call of TRBD1 is untestable without DNA. The CDR3 length is 18 residues. Looked up from germline, CDR1 is SGHDN and CDR2 is FVKESK. Here the CDR3 reads CASSQDWDRTMFSTEAFF.

This chain joins TRBV12-3 or TRBV12-4 and TRBJ2-7; TCRdb's D gene call, TRBD1, goes unchecked for lack of DNA. The CDR3 covers 15 residues. CDR3 region: CASSLLTGVLGEQYF.

The V and J genes are TRBV9 and TRBJ2-7; TCRdb designates TRBD1, a call that cannot be tested without DNA. The CDR3 contains 16 residues. Germline assignment: CDR1 SGDLS and CDR2 YYNGEE. This CDR3 is CASSVAGDAPAYEQYF.

The J gene is TRBJ2-1, the V gene TRBV7-9. Germline assignment: CDR1 SEHNR and CDR2 FQNEAQ (reference sequence). The CDR3 sequence is 16 residues long. This chain's CDR3 is CASSLASVSPYNEQFF. The full variable domain, in which reference TRBV7-9 and TRBJ2-1 provide the parts outside the CDR3, is DTGVSQNPRHKITKRGQNVTFRCDPISEHNRLYWYRQTLGQGPEFLTYFQNEAQLEKSRLLSDRFSAERPKGSFSTLEIQRTEQGDSAMYLCASSLASVSPYNEQFFGPGTRLTVL.